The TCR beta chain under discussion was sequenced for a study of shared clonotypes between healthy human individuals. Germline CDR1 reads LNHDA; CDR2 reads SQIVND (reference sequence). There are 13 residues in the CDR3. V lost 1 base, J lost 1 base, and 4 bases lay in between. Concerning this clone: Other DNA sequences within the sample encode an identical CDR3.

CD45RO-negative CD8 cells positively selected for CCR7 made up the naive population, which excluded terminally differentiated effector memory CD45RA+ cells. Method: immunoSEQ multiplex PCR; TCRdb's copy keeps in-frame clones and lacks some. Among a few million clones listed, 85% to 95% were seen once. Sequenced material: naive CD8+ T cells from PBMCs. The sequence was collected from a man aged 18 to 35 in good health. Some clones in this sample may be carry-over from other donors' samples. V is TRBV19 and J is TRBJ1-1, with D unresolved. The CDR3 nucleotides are TGTGCCAGTAGTATAGTATCGAACACTGAAGCTTTCTTT. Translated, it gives CASSIVSNTEAFF.